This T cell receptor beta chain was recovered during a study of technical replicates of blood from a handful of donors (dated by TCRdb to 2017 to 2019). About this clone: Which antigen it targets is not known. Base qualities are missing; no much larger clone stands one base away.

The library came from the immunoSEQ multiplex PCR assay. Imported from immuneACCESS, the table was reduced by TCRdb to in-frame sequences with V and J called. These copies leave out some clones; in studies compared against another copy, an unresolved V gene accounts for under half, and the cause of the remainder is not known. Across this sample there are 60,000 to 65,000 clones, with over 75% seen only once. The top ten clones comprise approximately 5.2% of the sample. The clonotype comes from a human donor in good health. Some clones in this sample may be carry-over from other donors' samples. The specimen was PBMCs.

The nucleotide sequence is TGTGCCAGCAGCCTCACAGGGGGTGGCTACACCTTC. The encoded protein is CASSLTGGGYTF. This receptor chain uses TRBV13 and TRBJ1-2, with 8 middle bases fitting TRBD1. Unmatched junction bases come to 3, with V trimmed by 5 bases and J by 7 bases. Spanning cysteine to phenylalanine, the CDR3 consists of 12 amino acids. Left in the record is the CDR3 DNA by itself, 36 bases read in frame from the first base. Sequences PRHDT (CDR1) and FYEKMQ (CDR2) are obtained from the germline V gene (reference sequence). Reference TRBV13 and TRBJ1-2 proteins supply the regions before and after the CDR3; the full variable domain is: AAGVIQSPRHLIKEKRETATLKCYPIPRHDTVYWYQQGPGQDPQFLISFYEKMQSDKGSIPDRFSAQQFSDYHSELNMSSLELGDSALYFCASSLTGGGYTFGSGTRLTVV.